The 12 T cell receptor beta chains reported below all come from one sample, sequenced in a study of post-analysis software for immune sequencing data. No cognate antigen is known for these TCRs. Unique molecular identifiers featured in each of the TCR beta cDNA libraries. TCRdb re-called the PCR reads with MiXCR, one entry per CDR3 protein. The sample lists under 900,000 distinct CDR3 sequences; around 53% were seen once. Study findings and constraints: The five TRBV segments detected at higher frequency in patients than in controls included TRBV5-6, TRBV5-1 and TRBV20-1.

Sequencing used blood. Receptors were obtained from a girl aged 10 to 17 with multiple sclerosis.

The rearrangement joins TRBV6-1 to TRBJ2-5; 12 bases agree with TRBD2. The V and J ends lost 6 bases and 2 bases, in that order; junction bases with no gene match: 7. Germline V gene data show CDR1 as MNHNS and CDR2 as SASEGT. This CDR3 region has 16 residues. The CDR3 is CASSALAGGPQETQYF. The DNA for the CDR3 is TGTGCCAGCAGCGCACTAGCGGGAGGACCACAAGAGACCCAGTACTTC.

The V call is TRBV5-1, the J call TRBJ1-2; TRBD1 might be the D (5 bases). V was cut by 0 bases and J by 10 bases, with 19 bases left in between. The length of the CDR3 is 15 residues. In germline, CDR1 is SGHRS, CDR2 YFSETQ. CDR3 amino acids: CASSLALDTGSDYTF. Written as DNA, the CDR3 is TGCGCCAGCAGCTTGGCCCTGGACACCGGGTCTGACTACACCTTC.

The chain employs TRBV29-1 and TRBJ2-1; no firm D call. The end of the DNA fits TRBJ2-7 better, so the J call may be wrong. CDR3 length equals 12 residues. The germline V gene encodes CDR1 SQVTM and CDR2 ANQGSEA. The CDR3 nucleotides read TGCAGCGTTGAAAGTCCCCCATACGAGCAGTACTTC. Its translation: CSVESPPYEQYF.

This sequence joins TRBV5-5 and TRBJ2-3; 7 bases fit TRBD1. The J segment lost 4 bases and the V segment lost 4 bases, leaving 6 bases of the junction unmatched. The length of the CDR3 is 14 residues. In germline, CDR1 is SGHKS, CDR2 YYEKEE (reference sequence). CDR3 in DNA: TGTGCCAGCAGCGCCAGGGGGTGGGCAGATACGCAGTATTTT. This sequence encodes CASSARGWADTQYF. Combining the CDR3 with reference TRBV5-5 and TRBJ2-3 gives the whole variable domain DAGVTQSPTHLIKTRGQQVTLRCSPISGHKSVSWYQQVLGQGPQFIFQYYEKEERGRGNFPDRFSARQFPNYSSELNVNALLLGDSALYLCASSARGWADTQYFGPGTRLTVL.

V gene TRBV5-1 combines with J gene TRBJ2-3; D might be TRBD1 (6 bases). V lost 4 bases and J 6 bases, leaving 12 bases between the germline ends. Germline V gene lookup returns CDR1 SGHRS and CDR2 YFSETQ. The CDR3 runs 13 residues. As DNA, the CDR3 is TGCGCCAGCAGCCCAACGAGGGGGGATACGCAGTATTTT. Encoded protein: CASSPTRGDTQYF.

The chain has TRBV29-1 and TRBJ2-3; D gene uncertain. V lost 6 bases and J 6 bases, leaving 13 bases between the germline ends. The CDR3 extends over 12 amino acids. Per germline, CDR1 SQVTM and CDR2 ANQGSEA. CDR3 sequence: CSVAMTPDTQYF. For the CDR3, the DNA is TGCAGCGTCGCGATGACCCCCGATACGCAGTATTTT.

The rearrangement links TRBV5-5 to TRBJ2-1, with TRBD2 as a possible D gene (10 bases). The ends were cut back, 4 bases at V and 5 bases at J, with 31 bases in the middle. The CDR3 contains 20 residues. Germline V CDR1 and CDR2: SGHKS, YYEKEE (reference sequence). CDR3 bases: TGTGCCAGCAGCCCAATACTACAGGGGGCACGGGGACTAGCGAACAATGAGCAGTTCTTC. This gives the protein CASSPILQGARGLANNEQFF.

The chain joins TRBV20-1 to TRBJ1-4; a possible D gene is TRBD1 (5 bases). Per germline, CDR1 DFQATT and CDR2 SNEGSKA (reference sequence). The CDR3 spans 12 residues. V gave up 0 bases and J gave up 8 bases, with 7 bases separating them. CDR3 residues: CSARESGEKLFF. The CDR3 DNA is TGCAGTGCTAGAGAATCAGGGGAAAAACTGTTTTTT.

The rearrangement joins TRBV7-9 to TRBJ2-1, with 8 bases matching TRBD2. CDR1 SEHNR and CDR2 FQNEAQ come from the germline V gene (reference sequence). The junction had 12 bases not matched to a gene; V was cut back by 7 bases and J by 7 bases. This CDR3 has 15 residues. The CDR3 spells CASTDRAGALNEQFF. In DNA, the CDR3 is TGTGCCAGCACCGATAGAGCGGGAGCGCTTAATGAGCAGTTCTTC. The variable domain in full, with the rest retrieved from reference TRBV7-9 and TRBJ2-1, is DTGVSQNPRHKITKRGQNVTFRCDPISEHNRLYWYRQTLGQGPEFLTYFQNEAQLEKSRLLSDRFSAERPKGSFSTLEIQRTEQGDSAMYLCASTDRAGALNEQFFGPGTRLTVL.

The chain's CDR3 is CASSRDRGSNQPQHF. For the CDR3, the DNA is TGTGCCAGCAGCCGTGACAGGGGTAGCAATCAGCCCCAGCATTTT. The rearrangement uses TRBV7-6 and TRBJ1-5, with 8 bases matching TRBD1. Germline lookup yields CDR1 SGHVS and CDR2 FNYEAQ. The CDR3 is made up of 15 amino acids. After removal of 5 bases from V and 0 bases from J, the junction contained 3 bases not matched to a gene.

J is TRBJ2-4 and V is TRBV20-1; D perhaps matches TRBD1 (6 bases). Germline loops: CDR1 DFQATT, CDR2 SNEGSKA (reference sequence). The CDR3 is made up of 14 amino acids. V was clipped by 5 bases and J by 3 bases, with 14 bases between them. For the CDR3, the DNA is TGCAGTGCTCCCCAGCCGGGACACAAAAACATTCAGTACTTC. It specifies CSAPQPGHKNIQYF.

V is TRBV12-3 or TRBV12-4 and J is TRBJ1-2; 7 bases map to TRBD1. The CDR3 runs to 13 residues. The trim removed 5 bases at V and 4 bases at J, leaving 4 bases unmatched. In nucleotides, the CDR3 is TGTGCCAGCAGTCTGACAGGGCTCTATGGCTACACCTTC. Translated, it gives CASSLTGLYGYTF.